These T cell receptor beta chains were read from a single sample in a study of shared clonotypes between healthy human individuals. Assay used: immunoSEQ multiplex PCR; TCRdb lists only in-frame clones, some missing. The sample yields about 2 million clones, about 95% seen once. Sequencing was carried out using naive CD8+ T cells sorted from blood. The receptors come from a man between 18 and 29 years old in good health. Both conserved end residues are part of each CDR3. The D gene is left open where the match is weak. The size field is filled for only some rows; it gives once, few, many or a size class.

TRBV2	-	TRBJ1-3	-	TGTGCCAGCGGGGAGTGGGATGGAAACACCATATATTTT	CASGEWDGNTIYF
TRBV27	-	TRBJ2-3	-	TGTGCCAGCAGTTATAACGAGGGGGGCCCAGATACGCAGTATTTT	CASSYNEGGPDTQYF
TRBV11-2	-	TRBJ2-7	-	TGTGCCAGCAGCTTAGCGGGACGGGCCGCGGCTTTCGGCGAGCAGTACTTC	CASSLAGRAAAFGEQYF
TRBV28	once	TRBJ1-5	TRBD1	TGTGCCAGCAGTCTCGGGCCGGGACAGGGGGCGCGGAGCAATCAGCCCCAGCATTTT	CASSLGPGQGARSNQPQHF
TRBV5-5	-	TRBJ2-7	-	TGTGCCAGCAGCTTGGACCATGCCTACGAGCAGTACTTC	CASSLDHAYEQYF
TRBV5-1	-	TRBJ1-4	-	TGCGCCAGCAGCTCCCGTCAAGGGGCAACTAATGAAAAACTGTTTTTT	CASSSRQGATNEKLFF
TRBV30	-	TRBJ1-2	-	TGTGCCTGGAGTTTGGGCCTTGCCGGAACCTATGGCTACACCTTC	CAWSLGLAGTYGYTF
TRBV7-8	-	TRBJ2-3	TRBD1	TGTGCCAGCAGCTTATACCCGACAGGGGTTCGGGCAGATACGCAGTATTTT	CASSLYPTGVRADTQYF
TRBV10-1	-	TRBJ2-7	-	TGCGCCAGCAGTGAGTCGAACACCCCCCCGGGCGAGCAGTACTTC	CASSESNTPPGEQYF
TRBV6-5	-	TRBJ2-1	TRBD2	TGTGCCAGCAGTCCCCTGCGGGAGGGATACAATGAGCAGTTCTTC	CASSPLREGYNEQFF
TRBV27	-	TRBJ2-3	TRBD2	TGTGCCAGCAGTCTGGGACTAGATTTAGATACGCAGTATTTT	CASSLGLDLDTQYF
TRBV27	-	TRBJ1-5	-	TGTGCCAGCAGCCAAACGGTGGGGCTATATAGCAATCAGCCCCAGCATTTT	CASSQTVGLYSNQPQHF
TRBV28	-	TRBJ1-2	-	TGTGCCAGCAGTTACAGGGTTGCCACTTATGGCTACACCTTC	CASSYRVATYGYTF
TRBV11-2	-	TRBJ2-1	-	TGTGCCAGCAGCTTAGAATCAGCCTACAATGAGCAGTTCTTC	CASSLESAYNEQFF
TRBV27	once	TRBJ1-1	-	TGTGCCAGCAGTTTAACAGATTGGGACACTGAAGCTTTCTTT	CASSLTDWDTEAFF
TRBV28	-	TRBJ1-3	-	TGTGCCAGCAGTTTAAGCACCGGCGGGAACACCATATATTTT	CASSLSTGGNTIYF
TRBV13	-	TRBJ2-7	-	TGTGCCAGCAGCTTAGGGGGGAGTCTAGTGCCGTACTTC	CASSLGGSLVPYF
TRBV30	-	TRBJ2-1	-	TGTGCCTGGAGTGTACGGGGGCCCGGGGACAATGAGCAGTTCTTC	CAWSVRGPGDNEQFF
TRBV11-2	-	TRBJ1-1	-	TGTGCCAGCACCTTGACTTTTTCAGCCCATAACACTGAAGCTTTCTTT	CASTLTFSAHNTEAFF
TRBV6-1	-	TRBJ1-1	TRBD1	TGTGCCAGCAGTGCGGACAGGGACAGCACTGAAGCTTTCTTT	CASSADRDSTEAFF
TRBV9	-	TRBJ2-1	-	TGTGCCAGCAGCGTGGAGGGGGTGGTGCAGTTCTTC	CASSVEGVVQFF
TRBV7-8	-	TRBJ2-7	TRBD2	TGTGCCAGCAGTCAGAATCTTGGGACTAGCGGGACTACCTACGAGCAGTACTTC	CASSQNLGTSGTTYEQYF
TRBV20-1	-	TRBJ2-5	TRBD1	TGCAGTACACAGGGGCAAGAGACCCAGTACTTC	CSTQGQETQYF
TRBV9	-	TRBJ2-1	-	TGTGCCAGCAGCTCCCCCCAAGGGCCTCCAGGGCAGTTCTTC	CASSSPQGPPGQFF
TRBV27	-	TRBJ2-1	-	TGTGCCAGCACCTCAGGGGCCGTCCCGTACAATGAGCAGTTCTTC	CASTSGAVPYNEQFF
TRBV10-2	-	TRBJ1-1	-	TGCGCCAGCAGTGACGTCGGTTTGGGGAACACTGAAGCTTTCTTT	CASSDVGLGNTEAFF
TRBV30	-	TRBJ2-7	-	TGTGCCTGGAGCGAACTGCCCTACGAGCAGTACTTC	CAWSELPYEQYF
TRBV7-9	-	TRBJ2-7	-	TGTGCCAGCAGCACAAGCTACGAGCAGTACTTC	CASSTSYEQYF
TRBV7-9	-	TRBJ1-5	-	TGTGCCAGCAGCTTAGGGGGCTCTTCCGAAAATAGCAATCAGCCCCAGCATTTT	CASSLGGSSENSNQPQHF
TRBV7-9	-	TRBJ1-2	-	TGTGCCAGCAGCTTTGGGACATTGGATGGCTACACCTTC	CASSFGTLDGYTF
TRBV9	-	TRBJ2-1	-	TGTGCCAGCAGCGTAGAAGGGGACCTGGGCTACAATGAGCAGTTCTTC	CASSVEGDLGYNEQFF
TRBV27	once	TRBJ2-1	TRBD2	TGTGCCAGCAGTTTATTGGTAGCGGGGGGATCCAATGAGCAGTTCTTC	CASSLLVAGGSNEQFF
TRBV6-8	-	TRBJ2-7	-	TGTGCCAGCAGGGACGCGGACACCGCCTACGAGCAGTACTTC	CASRDADTAYEQYF
TRBV19	-	TRBJ2-7	-	TGTGCCAGCGGGACCGGGGGATACGTCGAGCAGTACTTC	CASGTGGYVEQYF
TRBV4-3	-	TRBJ1-6	TRBD1	TGCGCCAGCAGCCAAGACTTTCCCAGGGGGCTGAATTCACCCCTCCACTTT	CASSQDFPRGLNSPLHF
TRBV27	-	TRBJ1-2	-	TGTGCCAGCAGTTTAAATGGGGCGGGCTATGGCTACACCTTC	CASSLNGAGYGYTF
TRBV27	-	TRBJ1-1	TRBD1	TGTGCCAGCAGGGACGGGACAGGGGGTGGGAACACTGAAGCTTTCTTT	CASRDGTGGGNTEAFF
TRBV4-3	-	TRBJ2-7	TRBD2	TGCGCCAGCAGCCAGGGGGGGTTGGGCCACGAGCAGTACTTC	CASSQGGLGHEQYF
TRBV6-5	-	TRBJ2-1	-	TGTGCCAGCAGTTACTCCGACAATGAGCAGTTCTTC	CASSYSDNEQFF
TRBV9	-	TRBJ1-3	TRBD1	TGTGCCAGCAGCGTGGGACAGATGTCCTCTGGAAACACCATATATTTT	CASSVGQMSSGNTIYF
TRBV2	-	TRBJ1-5	TRBD1	TGTGCCAGCAGTGAGGGACAGGGCAATCAGCCCCAGCATTTT	CASSEGQGNQPQHF
TRBV30	-	TRBJ2-3	TRBD2	TGTGCCTCGTCGGAGGGGACTACTAGCACAGATACGCAGTATTTT	CASSEGTTSTDTQYF
TRBV28	-	TRBJ2-3	-	TGTGCCAGCAGTCCCACCGTTCCGGCGGATAGCACAGATACGCAGTATTTT	CASSPTVPADSTDTQYF
TRBV19	-	TRBJ1-1	TRBD1	TGTGCCAGCCTCCCGAAGGGACAGGGGGATCCTGAAGCTTTCTTT	CASLPKGQGDPEAFF
TRBV5-6	-	TRBJ2-7	TRBD1	TGTGCCAGCACCCGAGGTCCAGGGGGCGAAGAATCCTACGAGCAGTACTTC	CASTRGPGGEESYEQYF
TRBV4-1	-	TRBJ2-7	-	TGCGCCAGCAGCCAAGGATCGGGAAGCTACGAGCAGTACTTC	CASSQGSGSYEQYF
TRBV13	few	TRBJ2-7	-	TGTGCCAGCAGCTTAGGACGGTACGAGCAGTACTTC	CASSLGRYEQYF
TRBV6-5	-	TRBJ2-3	-	TGTGCCGCTGTAGGCCAGTCATCAGATACGCAGTATTTT	CAAVGQSSDTQYF
TRBV4-1	once	TRBJ2-5	-	TGCGCCAGCAGCCAGGCTTTGCGGGGGCTTCCGTACCAAGAGACCCAGTACTTC	CASSQALRGLPYQETQYF
TRBV27	-	TRBJ2-1	TRBD2	TGTGCCAGCGGATTTAGCGGGAGCGGGAATGAGCAGTTCTTC	CASGFSGSGNEQFF
TRBV29-1	-	TRBJ2-7	-	TGCAGCGTTGTAGTGGGAGAGTACGAGCAGTACTTC	CSVVVGEYEQYF